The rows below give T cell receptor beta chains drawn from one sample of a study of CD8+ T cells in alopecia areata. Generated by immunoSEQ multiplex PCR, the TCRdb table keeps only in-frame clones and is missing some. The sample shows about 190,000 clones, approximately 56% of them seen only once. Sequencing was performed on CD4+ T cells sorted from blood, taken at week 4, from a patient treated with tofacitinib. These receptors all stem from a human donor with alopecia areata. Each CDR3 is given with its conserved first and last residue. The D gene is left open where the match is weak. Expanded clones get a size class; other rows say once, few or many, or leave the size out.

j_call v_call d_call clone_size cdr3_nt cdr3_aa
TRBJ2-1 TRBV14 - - TGTGCCAGCAGCCAAGAGATAGGACCAGAAGCTCGTCGGTTCTTC CASSQEIGPEARRFF
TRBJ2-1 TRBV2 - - TGTGCCACCACCGGGGGCTCCTACAATGAGCAGTTCTTC CATTGGSYNEQFF
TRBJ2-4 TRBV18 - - TGTGCCAGCTCACCCGACACTGAAAACATTCAGTACTTC CASSPDTENIQYF
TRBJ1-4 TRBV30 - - TGTGCCTGGACCGGACCGCGGCCTAATGAAAAACTGTTTTTT CAWTGPRPNEKLFF
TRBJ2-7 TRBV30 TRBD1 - TGTGCCTGGAGTGCGGGACAGGGGATCGAGCAGTACTTC CAWSAGQGIEQYF
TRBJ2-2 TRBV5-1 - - TGCGCCAGCAGCTTCTCTAGTGGCACCGGGGAGCTGTTTTTT CASSFSSGTGELFF
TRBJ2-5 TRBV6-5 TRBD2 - TGTGCCAGCAGTGCGACTAGCGGACAAGAGACCCAGTACTTC CASSATSGQETQYF
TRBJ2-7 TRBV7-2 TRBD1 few TGTGCCAGCAGCTTAGGGACAGGGGTACGGCAGTACTTC CASSLGTGVRQYF
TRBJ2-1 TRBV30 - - TGTGCCTGGGGAACCCTCTTGAAGGACTACGAATACAATGAGCAGTTCTTC CAWGTLLKDYEYNEQFF
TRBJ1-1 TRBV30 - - TGTGCCTGGAGACAGCCGAACCCGGGGACTGAAGCTTTCTTT CAWRQPNPGTEAFF
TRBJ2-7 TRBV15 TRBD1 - TGTGCCACCAGCAGAGATTATCGGGACAGCTACGAGCAGTACTTC CATSRDYRDSYEQYF